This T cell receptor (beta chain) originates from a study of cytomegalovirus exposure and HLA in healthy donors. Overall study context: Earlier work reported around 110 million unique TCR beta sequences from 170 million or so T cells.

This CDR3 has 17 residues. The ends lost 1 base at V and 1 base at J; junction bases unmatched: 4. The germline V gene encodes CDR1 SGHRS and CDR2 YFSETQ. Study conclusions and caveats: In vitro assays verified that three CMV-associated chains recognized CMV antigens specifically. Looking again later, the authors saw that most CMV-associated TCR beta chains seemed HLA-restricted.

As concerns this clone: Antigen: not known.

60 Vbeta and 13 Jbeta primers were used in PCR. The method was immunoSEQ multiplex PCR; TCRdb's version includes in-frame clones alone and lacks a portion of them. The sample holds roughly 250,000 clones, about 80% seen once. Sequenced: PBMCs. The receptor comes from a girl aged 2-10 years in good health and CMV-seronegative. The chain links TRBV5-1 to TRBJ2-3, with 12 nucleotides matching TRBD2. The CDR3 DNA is TGCGCCAGCAGCTTGTGGACTAGCGGGGCTCGCACAGATACGCAGTATTTT. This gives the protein CASSLWTSGARTDTQYF.